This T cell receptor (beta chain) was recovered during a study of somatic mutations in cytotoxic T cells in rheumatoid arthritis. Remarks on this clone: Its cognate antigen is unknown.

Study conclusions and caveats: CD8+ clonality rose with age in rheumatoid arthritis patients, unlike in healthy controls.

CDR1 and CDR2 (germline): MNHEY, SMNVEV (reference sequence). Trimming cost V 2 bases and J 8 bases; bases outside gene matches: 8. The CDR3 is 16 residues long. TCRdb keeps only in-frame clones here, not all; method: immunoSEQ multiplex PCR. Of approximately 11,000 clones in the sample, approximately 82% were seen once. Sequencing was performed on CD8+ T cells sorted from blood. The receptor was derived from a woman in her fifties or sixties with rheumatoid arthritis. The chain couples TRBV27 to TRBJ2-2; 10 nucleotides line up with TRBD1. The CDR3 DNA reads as TGTGCCAGCAGTTTAAGGGACAGGGGCCTAGGGGGGGAGCTGTTTTTT. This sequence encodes CASSLRDRGLGGELFF.